The entry below gives a single T cell receptor beta chain sequence along with its context. The antigen remains unidentified. Time point here: week 3, after first cycle of checkpoint inhibitor. Response was assessed by RECIST 1.1 at 12 weeks, except a couple of rapid progressors. CDR3 length equals 14 residues. V was cut by 6 bases and J by 1 base, with 11 bases left in between. Looked up from germline, CDR1 is SGHTA and CDR2 is FQGTGA. The data belong to a study of blood T cell dynamics during melanoma immunotherapy. Study findings and constraints: It remained unknown if the driving T cell clones were melanoma-specific.

A fixed DNA input of 300 to 350 ng was used per bulk PBMC sample. The protocol was immunoSEQ multiplex PCR, while the TCRdb copy is restricted to in-frame clones and leaves out a portion. The data show some 20,000 clones, 70% to 90% seen once. The sequence was obtained from a human donor with melanoma. V is TRBV7-3 and J is TRBJ2-3, with D possibly being TRBD1 (5 bases). Sequenced material: blood, taken from a patient treated with checkpoint blockade. For the CDR3, the DNA is TGTGCCAGCAGTCTTTTAGGGGGCACAGATACGCAGTATTTT. Translating it yields CASSLLGGTDTQYF.